This TCR beta chain was identified during a study of intratumoral heterogeneity in liver cancer. Across the study: Most patients were male, with a median age of approximately 63 years.

V was shortened by 7 bases and J by 5 bases, with 20 bases between the two germline ends. This CDR3 has 15 amino acids. Per the germline V gene, CDR1 is MNHEY and CDR2 is SVGAGI. As for this clone: What it recognizes is unknown.

Whole-study results and caveats: Tumor-infiltrating lymphocyte representation was acknowledged to be under-sampled.

TCRdb's copy holds only in-frame clones and misses some; the assay was immunoSEQ multiplex PCR. Of about 20,000 clones in the sample, around 78% were seen once. Patients had early-stage hepatocellular carcinoma, untreated before resection. This TCR came from a woman between 65 and 79 years old with hepatocellular carcinoma. The material was tumor-adjacent normal tissue, obtained before any cancer treatment. The chain links TRBV6-5 to TRBJ2-5; TRBD1 might be the D (6 bases). Here the CDR3 reads CASTKVAGAMETQYF. In DNA, the CDR3 is TGTGCCAGCACGAAGGTGGCAGGGGCTATGGAGACCCAGTACTTC.